Sequencing of this TCR beta chain was carried out in a study of response to subunit inactivated influenza vaccine. The V and J ends lost 6 bases and 5 bases, in that order; junction bases with no gene match: 15. Germline assignment: CDR1 MNHEY and CDR2 SMNVEV (reference sequence). The CDR3 extends over 17 amino acids. Each CDR3 protein gets one entry after TCRdb re-called the RT-PCR reads with MiXCR. The sample comprises around 570,000 distinct CDR3 sequences, about 11% of which are singletons, and about 11% rests with the top ten. This clonotype was observed a few times. This sample was also put to use in a study of T cells expressing NK-cell markers. That work contributes: Researchers built TCR beta cDNA using 5'RACE template switching with UMIs. Sequencing covered eight donors, seven HCMV-seropositive and one seronegative.

The rearrangement uses TRBV27 and TRBJ2-2, with 7 bases fitting TRBD2. This sequence originates from a middle-aged man who received an inactivated influenza vaccine. The specimen was PBMCs from blood, collected on the day of vaccination. The CDR3 coding sequence is TGTGCCAGCAGCCATTTAACTAGCGTGACGGGTACCGGGGAGCTGTTTTTT. Protein product: CASSHLTSVTGTGELFF.